The table lists the clone carrying this T cell receptor (beta chain) with many counts. The V and J ends lost 4 bases and 4 bases respectively, with 5 bases between them. The CDR3 sequence is 12 residues long. Per the germline V gene, CDR1 is SEHNR and CDR2 is FQNEAQ (reference sequence). This entry belongs to a study of blood T cell repertoires in COVID-19. Study summary: Samples taken during acute and convalescent COVID-19 were collected in the United States, Italy and Spain.

Donors were grouped by their self-reported clinical history. During the 2 weeks before they entered the study, exposed participants had met someone with a PCR-confirmed or clinician-diagnosed COVID-19 case. Sequencing was performed with immunoSEQ multiplex PCR; in TCRdb, only in-frame clones are kept and a portion is missing. Here the sample spans about 300,000 clones, nearly 90% being singletons. This chain uses TRBV7-9 with TRBJ2-1; D is ambiguous. This TCR came from a woman aged 50 to 60 who had been exposed to COVID-19. Sequenced sample: PBMCs or T cells enriched from blood (not recorded which). The CDR3 is CASSSQYNEQFF. In nucleotides, the CDR3 is TGTGCCAGCAGCTCACAGTACAATGAGCAGTTCTTC.